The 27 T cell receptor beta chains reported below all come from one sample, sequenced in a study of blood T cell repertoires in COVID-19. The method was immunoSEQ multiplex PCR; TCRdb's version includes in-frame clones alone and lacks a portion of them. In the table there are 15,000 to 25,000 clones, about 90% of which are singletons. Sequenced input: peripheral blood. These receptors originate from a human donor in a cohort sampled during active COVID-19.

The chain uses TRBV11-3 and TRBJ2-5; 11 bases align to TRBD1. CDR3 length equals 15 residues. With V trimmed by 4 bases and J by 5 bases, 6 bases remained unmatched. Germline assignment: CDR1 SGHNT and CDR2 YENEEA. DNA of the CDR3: TGTGCCAGCAGCTCCCGGACAGGGGGCGCGGAGACCCAGTACTTC. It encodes CASSSRTGGAETQYF.

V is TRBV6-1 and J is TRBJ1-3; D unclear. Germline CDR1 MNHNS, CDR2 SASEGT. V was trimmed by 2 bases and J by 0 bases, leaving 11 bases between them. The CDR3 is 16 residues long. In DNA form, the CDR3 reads TGTGCCAGCAGTGAAAGGAGGAGTTCCTCTGGAAACACCATATATTTT. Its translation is CASSERRSSSGNTIYF.

This CDR3 is CASSGAGLAGNVGETQYF. Here the CDR3 DNA reads TGTGCCAGCAGCGGTGCGGGACTAGCGGGGAACGTGGGAGAGACCCAGTACTTC. This chain connects TRBV4-2 to TRBJ2-5; 13 bases agree with TRBD2. V lost 5 bases, J lost 4 bases, and 13 bases stayed unmatched. The CDR3 contains 18 residues. CDR1 and CDR2 (germline): LGHNA, YNFKEQ.

The CDR3: CATSDPDRGDTGELFF. CDR3 nucleotide sequence: TGTGCCACCAGTGATCCTGACAGGGGCGACACCGGGGAGCTGTTTTTT. The J gene is TRBJ2-2, the V gene TRBV24-1; TRBD1 matches 8 bases. V lost 3 bases, J lost 3 bases, and 5 bases stayed unmatched. Germline CDR1 is KGHDR and CDR2 is SFDVKD. The CDR3 spans 16 residues.

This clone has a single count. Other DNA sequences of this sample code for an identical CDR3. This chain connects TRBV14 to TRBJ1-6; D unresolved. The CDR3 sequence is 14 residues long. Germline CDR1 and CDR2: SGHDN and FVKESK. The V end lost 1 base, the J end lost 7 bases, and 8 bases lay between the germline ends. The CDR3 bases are TGTGCCAGCAGCCAAGGTCGAGAAAATTCACCCCTCCACTTT. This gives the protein CASSQGRENSPLHF. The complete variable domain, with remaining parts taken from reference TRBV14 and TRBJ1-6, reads EAGVTQFPSHSVIEKGQTVTLRCDPISGHDNLYWYRRVMGKEIKFLLHFVKESKQDESGMPNNRFLAERTGGTYSTLKVQPAELEDSGVYFCASSQGRENSPLHFGNGTRLTVT.

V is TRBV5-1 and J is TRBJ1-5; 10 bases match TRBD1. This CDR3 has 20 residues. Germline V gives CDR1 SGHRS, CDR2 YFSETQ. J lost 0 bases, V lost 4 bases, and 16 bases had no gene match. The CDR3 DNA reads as TGCGCCAGCAGCGCCACCCCGGTGGGACAGGGGATCGGTAGCAATCAGCCCCAGCATTTT. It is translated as CASSATPVGQGIGSNQPQHF. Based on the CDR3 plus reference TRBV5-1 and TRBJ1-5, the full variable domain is KAGVTQTPRYLIKTRGQQVTLSCSPISGHRSVSWYQQTPGQGLQFLFEYFSETQRNKGNFPGRFSGRQFSNSRSEMNVSTLELGDSALYLCASSATPVGQGIGSNQPQHFGDGTRLSIL.

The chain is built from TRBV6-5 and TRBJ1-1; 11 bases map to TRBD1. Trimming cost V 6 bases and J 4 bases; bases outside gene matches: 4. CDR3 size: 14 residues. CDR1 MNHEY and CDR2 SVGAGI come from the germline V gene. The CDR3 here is CASRDRGPATEAFF. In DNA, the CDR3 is TGTGCCAGCAGGGACAGGGGGCCTGCCACTGAAGCTTTCTTT.

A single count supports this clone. The CDR3, as DNA: TGCAGCGCGCTGCGCCGGGACAGCCAAGAGACCCAGTACTTC. Protein sequence: CSALRRDSQETQYF. V and J are TRBV29-1 and TRBJ2-5; 7 nucleotides agree with TRBD1. Germline V gene data show CDR1 as SQVTM and CDR2 as ANQGSEA. The ends lost 7 bases at V and 1 base at J; junction bases unmatched: 9. The CDR3 is 14 amino acids.

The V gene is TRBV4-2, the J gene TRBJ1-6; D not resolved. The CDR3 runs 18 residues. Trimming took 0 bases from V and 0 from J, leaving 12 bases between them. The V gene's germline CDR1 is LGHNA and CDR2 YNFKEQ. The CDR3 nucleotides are TGTGCCAGCAGCCAAGATCGGGGAGGGAGCTCCTATAATTCACCCCTCCACTTT. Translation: CASSQDRGGSSYNSPLHF.

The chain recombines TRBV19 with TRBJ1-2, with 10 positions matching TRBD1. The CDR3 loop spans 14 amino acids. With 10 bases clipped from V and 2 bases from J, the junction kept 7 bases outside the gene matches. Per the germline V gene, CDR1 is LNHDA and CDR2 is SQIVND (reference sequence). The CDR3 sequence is CATAQGQGNYGYTF. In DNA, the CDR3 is TGTGCCACGGCCCAGGGACAGGGGAACTATGGCTACACCTTC.

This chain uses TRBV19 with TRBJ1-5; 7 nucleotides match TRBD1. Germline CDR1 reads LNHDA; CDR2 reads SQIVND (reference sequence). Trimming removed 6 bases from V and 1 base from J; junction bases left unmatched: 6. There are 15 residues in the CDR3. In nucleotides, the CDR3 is TGTGCCAGTAGGACGACAGGGCCCAGCAATCAGCCCCAGCATTTT. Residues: CASRTTGPSNQPQHF.

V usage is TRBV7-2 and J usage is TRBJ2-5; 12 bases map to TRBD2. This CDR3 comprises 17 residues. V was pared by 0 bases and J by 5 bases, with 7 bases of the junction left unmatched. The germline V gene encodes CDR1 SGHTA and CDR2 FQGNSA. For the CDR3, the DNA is TGTGCCAGCAGCTTAGCGATACTAGCGGGGGGCCGGGAGACCCAGTACTTC. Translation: CASSLAILAGGRETQYF.

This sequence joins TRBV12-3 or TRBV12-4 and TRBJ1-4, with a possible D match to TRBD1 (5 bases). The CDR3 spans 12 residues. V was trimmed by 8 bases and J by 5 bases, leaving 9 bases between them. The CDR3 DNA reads TGTGCCAGCCAGGGTCCGAATGAAAAACTGTTTTTT. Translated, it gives CASQGPNEKLFF.

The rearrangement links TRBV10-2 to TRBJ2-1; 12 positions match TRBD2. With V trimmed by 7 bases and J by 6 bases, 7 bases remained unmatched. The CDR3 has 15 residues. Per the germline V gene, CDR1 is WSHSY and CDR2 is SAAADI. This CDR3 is CASKTSGGLFNEQFF. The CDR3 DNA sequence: TGCGCCAGCAAAACTAGCGGGGGGTTGTTCAATGAGCAGTTCTTC.

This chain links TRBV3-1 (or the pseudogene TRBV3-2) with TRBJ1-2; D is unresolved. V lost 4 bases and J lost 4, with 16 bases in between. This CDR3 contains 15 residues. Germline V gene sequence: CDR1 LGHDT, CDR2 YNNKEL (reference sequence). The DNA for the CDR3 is TGTGCCAGCAGCCCTTCAGGAATCGGCTCCTATGGCTACACCTTC. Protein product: CASSPSGIGSYGYTF.

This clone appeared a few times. The CDR3 coding sequence is TGCAGTGCTATGTCCGGGGTTGAAGCTTTCTTT. This codes for CSAMSGVEAFF. V is TRBV20-1 and J is TRBJ1-1; no firm D call. This CDR3 is 11 amino acids long. Deletions cut 4 bases from V and 7 bases from J, with 10 bases between. The germline gives CDR1 DFQATT, CDR2 SNEGSKA (reference sequence).

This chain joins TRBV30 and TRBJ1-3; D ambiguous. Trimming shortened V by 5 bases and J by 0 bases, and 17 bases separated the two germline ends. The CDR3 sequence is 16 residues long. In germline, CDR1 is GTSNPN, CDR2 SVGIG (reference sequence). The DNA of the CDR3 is TGTGCCTGGGAAACTTGGGCAGGAATCTCTGGAAACACCATATATTTT. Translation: CAWETWAGISGNTIYF.

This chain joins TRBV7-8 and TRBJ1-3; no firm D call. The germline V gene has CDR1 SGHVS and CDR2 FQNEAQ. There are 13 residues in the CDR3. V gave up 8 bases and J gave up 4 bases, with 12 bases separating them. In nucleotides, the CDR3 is TGTGCCAGCGGCGATTCGGGGGGAAACACCATATATTTT. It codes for CASGDSGGNTIYF.

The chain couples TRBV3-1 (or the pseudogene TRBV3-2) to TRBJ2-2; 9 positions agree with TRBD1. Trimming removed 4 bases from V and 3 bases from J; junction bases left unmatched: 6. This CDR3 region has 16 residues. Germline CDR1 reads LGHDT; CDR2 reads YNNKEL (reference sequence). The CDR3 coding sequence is TGTGCCAGCAGCCCTCTCGGGGACAGGGACACCGGGGAGCTGTTTTTT. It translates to CASSPLGDRDTGELFF.

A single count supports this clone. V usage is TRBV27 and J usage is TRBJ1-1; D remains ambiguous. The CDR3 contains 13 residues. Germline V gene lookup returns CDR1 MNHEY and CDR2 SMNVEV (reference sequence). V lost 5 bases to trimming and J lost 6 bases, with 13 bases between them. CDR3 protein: CASSPLRGAEAFF. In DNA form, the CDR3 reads TGTGCCAGCAGTCCCCTACGCGGGGCTGAAGCTTTCTTT.

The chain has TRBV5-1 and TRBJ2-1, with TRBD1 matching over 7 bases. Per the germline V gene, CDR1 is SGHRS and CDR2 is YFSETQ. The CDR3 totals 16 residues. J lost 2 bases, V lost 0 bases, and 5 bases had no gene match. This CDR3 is CASSLVAGTAYNEQFF. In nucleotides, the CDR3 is TGCGCCAGCAGCTTGGTGGCCGGGACAGCCTACAATGAGCAGTTCTTC.

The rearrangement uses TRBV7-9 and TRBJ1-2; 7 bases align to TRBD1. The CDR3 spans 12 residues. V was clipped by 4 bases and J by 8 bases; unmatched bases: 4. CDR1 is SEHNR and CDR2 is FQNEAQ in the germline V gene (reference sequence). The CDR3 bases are TGTGCCAGCAGCTCACAGGGGCGCGGCTACACCTTC. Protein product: CASSSQGRGYTF.

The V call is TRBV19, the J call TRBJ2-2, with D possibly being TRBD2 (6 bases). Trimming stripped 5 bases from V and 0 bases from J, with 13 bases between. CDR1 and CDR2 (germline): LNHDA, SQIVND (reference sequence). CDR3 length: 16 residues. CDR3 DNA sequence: TGTGCCAGTAGTGGGGACTTCAACGCGAACACCGGGGAGCTGTTTTTT. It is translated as CASSGDFNANTGELFF.

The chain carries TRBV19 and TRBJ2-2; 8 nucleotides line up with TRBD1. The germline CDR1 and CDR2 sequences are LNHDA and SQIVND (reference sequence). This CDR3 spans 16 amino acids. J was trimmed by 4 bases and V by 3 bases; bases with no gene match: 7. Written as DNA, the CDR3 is TGTGCCAGTAGTATTGGACAGGGTGTTGGCACCGGGGAGCTGTTTTTT. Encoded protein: CASSIGQGVGTGELFF.

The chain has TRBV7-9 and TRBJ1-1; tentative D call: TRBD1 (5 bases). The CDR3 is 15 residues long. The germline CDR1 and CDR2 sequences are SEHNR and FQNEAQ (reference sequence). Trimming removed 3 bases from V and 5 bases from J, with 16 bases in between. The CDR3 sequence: CASSLGVAGWTEAFF. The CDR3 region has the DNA TGTGCCAGCAGCTTGGGGGTAGCGGGGTGGACTGAAGCTTTCTTT.

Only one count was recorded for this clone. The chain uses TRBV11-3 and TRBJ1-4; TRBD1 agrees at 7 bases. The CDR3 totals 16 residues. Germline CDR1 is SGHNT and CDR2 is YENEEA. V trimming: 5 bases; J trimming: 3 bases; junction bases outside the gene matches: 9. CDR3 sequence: CASSLIDRVANEKLFF. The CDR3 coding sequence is TGTGCCAGCAGCCTTATTGACAGGGTGGCTAATGAAAAACTGTTTTTT.

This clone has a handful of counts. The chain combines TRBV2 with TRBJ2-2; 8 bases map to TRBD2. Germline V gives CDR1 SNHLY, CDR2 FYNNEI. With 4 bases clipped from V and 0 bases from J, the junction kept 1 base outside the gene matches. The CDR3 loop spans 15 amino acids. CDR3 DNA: TGTGCCAGCAGTGCGGGGGGGACGAACACCGGGGAGCTGTTTTTT. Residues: CASSAGGTNTGELFF. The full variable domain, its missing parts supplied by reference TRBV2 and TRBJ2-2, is EPEVTQTPSHQVTQMGQEVILRCVPISNHLYFYWYRQILGQKVEFLVSFYNNEISEKSEIFDDQFSVERPDGSNFTLKIRSTKLEDSAMYFCASSAGGTNTGELFFGEGSRLTVL.